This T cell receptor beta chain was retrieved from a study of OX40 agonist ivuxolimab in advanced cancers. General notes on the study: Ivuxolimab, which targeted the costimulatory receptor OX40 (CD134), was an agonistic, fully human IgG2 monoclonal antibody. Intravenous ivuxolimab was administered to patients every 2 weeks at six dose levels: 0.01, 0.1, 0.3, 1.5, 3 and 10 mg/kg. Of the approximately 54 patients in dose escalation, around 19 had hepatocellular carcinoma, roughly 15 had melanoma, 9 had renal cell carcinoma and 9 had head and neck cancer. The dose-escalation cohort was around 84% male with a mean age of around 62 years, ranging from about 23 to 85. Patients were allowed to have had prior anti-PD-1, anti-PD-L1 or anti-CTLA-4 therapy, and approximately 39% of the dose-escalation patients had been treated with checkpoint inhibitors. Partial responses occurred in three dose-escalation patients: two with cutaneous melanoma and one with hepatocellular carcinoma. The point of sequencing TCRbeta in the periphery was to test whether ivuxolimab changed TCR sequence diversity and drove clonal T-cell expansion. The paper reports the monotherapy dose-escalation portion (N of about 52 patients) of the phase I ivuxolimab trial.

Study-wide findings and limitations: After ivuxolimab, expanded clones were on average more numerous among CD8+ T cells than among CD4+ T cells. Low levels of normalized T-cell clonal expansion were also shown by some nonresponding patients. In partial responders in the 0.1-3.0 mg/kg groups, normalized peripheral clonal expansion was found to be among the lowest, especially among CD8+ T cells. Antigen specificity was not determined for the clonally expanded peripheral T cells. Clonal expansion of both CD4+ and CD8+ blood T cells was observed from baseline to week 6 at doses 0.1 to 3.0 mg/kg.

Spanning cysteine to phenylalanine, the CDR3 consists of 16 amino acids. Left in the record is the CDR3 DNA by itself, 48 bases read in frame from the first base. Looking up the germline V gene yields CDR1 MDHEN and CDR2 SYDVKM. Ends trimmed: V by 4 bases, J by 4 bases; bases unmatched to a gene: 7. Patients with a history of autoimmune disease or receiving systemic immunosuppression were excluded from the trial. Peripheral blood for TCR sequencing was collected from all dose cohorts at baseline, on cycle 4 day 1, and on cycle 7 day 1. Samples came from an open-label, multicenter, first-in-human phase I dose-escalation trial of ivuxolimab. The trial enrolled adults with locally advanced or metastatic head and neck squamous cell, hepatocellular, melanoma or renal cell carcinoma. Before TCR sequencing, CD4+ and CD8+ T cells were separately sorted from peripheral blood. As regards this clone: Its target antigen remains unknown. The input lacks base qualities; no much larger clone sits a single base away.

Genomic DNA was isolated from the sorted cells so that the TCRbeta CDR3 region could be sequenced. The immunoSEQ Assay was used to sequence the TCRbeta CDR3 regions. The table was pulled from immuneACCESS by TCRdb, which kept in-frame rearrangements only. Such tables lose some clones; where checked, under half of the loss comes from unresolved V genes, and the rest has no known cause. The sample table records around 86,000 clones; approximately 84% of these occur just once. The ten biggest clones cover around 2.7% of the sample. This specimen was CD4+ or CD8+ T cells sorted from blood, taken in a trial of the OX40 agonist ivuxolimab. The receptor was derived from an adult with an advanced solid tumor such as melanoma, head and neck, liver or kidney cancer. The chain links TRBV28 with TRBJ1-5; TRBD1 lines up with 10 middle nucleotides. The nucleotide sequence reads TGTGCCAGCAGTTCTAGGACAGGGGGGAAGAATCAGCCCCAGCATTTT. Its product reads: CASSSRTGGKNQPQHF. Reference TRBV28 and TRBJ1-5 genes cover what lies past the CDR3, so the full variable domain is DVKVTQSSRYLVKRTGEKVFLECVQDMDHENMFWYRQDPGLGLRLIYFSYDVKMKEKGDIPEGYSVSREKKERFSLILESASTNQTSMYLCASSSRTGGKNQPQHFGDGTRLSIL.